The source of this T cell receptor (beta chain) is a study of spatial heterogeneity in lung cancer. Overall study: Detection consistently captured more beta-chain sequences than alpha-chain sequences.

The CDR3 length is 14 residues. Trimming cost V 4 bases and J 9 bases; bases outside gene matches: 12. The germline V gene has CDR1 MNHNS and CDR2 SASEGT. TCR cDNA molecules were tagged individually, and each one carried a unique molecular identifier. MiXCR, applied by TCRdb to the 5' RACE reads, yields one record per CDR3 protein. In the table there are roughly 6,400 distinct CDR3 sequences, about 6.7% of which are singletons. This sample's time point: sample taken at primary tumor resection. The donors, fewer than 95 patients with untreated early-stage non-small cell lung cancer, provided the samples. In this sample, this clonotype turned up many times. Antigen: not known. Points from the study as a whole: It was found that expanded intratumoral alpha and beta TCR counts tracked tumor mutation counts.

Sequenced here: lung tumor tissue, sampled at surgery. This chain connects TRBV6-1 to TRBJ2-7; TRBD2 agrees at 7 bases. The clonotype was recovered from a male donor with early-stage non-small cell lung cancer. Here the CDR3 DNA reads TGTGCCAGCAGTGGGGGGGGTTCGTGGTTTGGGCAGTACTTC. Its protein is CASSGGGSWFGQYF.